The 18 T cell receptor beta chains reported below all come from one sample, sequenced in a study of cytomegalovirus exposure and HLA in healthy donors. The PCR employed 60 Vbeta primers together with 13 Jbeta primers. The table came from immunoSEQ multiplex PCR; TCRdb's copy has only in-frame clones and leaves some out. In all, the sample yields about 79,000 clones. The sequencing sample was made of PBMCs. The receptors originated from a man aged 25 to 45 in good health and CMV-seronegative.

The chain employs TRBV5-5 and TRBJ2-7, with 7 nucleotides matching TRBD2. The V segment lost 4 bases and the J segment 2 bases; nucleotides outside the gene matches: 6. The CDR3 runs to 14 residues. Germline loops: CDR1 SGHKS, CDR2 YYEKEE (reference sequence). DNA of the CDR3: TGTGCCAGCAGCCTCGGGGGGACCACCTACGAGCAGTACTTC. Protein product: CASSLGGTTYEQYF.

In DNA, the CDR3 is TGCGCCAGCGGCGGACAGGGAGTGGATGAAAAACTGTTTTTT. It is translated as CASGGQGVDEKLFF. The V and J genes are TRBV5-1 and TRBJ1-4, with 8 bases that match TRBD1. The germline CDR1 and CDR2 sequences are SGHRS and YFSETQ. The CDR3 length is 14 residues. With V trimmed by 7 bases and J by 6 bases, 8 bases remained unmatched.

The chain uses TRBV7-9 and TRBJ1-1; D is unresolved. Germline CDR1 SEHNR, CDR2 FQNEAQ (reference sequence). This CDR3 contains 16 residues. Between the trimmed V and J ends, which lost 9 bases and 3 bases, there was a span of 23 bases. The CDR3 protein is CASKLMSGLRDTEAFF. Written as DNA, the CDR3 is TGTGCCAGTAAGCTTATGTCCGGGCTGCGGGACACTGAAGCTTTCTTT.

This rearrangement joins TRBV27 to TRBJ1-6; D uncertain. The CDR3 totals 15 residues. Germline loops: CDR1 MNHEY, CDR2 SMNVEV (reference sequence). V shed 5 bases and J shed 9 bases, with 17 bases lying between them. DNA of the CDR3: TGTGCCAGCAGTAACTCCGGGATAGGTGGTTCACCCCTCCACTTT. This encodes CASSNSGIGGSPLHF.

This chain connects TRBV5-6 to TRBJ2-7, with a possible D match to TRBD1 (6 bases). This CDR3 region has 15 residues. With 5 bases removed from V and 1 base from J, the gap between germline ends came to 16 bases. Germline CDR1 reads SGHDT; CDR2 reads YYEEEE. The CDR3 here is CASRSRDKGSYEQYF. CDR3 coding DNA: TGTGCCAGCAGGTCCCGGGACAAAGGTTCCTACGAGCAGTACTTC.

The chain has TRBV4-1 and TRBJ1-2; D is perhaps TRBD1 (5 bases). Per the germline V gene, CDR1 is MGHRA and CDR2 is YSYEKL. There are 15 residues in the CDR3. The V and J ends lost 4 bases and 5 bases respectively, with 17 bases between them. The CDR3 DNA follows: TGCGCCAGCAGCCGTCTGGGGCAGCTGGGTTATGGCTACACCTTC. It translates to CASSRLGQLGYGYTF.

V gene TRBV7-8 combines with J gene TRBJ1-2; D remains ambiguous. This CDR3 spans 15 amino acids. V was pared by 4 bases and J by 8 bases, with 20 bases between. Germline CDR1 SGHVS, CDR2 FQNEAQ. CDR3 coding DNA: TGTGCCAGCAGCTCTTGGGTCCTCCTTTCGGAGGGCTACACCTTC. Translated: CASSSWVLLSEGYTF.

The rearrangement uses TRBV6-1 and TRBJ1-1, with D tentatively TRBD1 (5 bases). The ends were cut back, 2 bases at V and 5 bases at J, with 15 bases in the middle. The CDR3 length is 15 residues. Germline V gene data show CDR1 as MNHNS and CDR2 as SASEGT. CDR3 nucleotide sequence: TGTGCCAGCAGTGAATTTTTCGGGGGGGGGACTGAAGCTTTCTTT. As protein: CASSEFFGGGTEAFF.

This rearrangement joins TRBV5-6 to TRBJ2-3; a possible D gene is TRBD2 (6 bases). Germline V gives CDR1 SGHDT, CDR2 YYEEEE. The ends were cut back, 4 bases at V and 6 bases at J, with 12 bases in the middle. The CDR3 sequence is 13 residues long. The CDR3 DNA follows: TGTGCCAGCAGCCTGAGTGGGGGGGATACGCAGTATTTT. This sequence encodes CASSLSGGDTQYF.

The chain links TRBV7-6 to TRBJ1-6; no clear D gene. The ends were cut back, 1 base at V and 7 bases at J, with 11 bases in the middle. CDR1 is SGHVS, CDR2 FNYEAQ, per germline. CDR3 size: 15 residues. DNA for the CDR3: TGTGCCAGCAGCTTAGAGGGCTCGGGGAATTCACCCCTCCACTTT. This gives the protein CASSLEGSGNSPLHF.

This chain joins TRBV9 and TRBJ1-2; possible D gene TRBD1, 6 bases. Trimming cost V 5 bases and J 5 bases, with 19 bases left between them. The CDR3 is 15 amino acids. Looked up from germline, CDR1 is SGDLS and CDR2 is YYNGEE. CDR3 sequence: CASSESPGVEYGYTF. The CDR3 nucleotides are TGTGCCAGCAGTGAGTCCCCAGGGGTGGAGTATGGCTACACCTTC.

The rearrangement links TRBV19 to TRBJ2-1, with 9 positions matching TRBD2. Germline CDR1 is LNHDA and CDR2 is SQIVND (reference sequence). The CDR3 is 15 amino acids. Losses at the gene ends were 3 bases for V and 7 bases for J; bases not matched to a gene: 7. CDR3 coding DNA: TGTGCCAGTAGTATTAGCGGGAGTTTTTCAAATGAGCAGTTCTTC. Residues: CASSISGSFSNEQFF.

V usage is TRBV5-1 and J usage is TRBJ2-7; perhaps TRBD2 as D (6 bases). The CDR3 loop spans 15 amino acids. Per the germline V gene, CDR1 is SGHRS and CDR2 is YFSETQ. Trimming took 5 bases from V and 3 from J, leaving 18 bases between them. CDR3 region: CASRSRPGDFYEQYF. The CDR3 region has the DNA TGCGCCAGCAGATCCAGACCGGGGGACTTCTACGAGCAGTACTTC.

Written as DNA, the CDR3 is TGTGCCAGCAGCCAAGAAGAACTAGCGGGGGTCTACGAGCAGTACTTC. Translation gives CASSQEELAGVYEQYF. This chain joins TRBV4-2 and TRBJ2-7; TRBD2 aligns across 11 bases. Per germline, CDR1 LGHNA and CDR2 YNFKEQ. Trimming took 0 bases from V and 3 from J; bases not matched to a gene: 4. The CDR3 is 16 residues long.

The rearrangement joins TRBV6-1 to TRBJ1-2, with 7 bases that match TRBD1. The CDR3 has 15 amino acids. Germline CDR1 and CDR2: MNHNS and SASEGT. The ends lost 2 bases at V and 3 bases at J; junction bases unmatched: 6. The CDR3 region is CASSEIFGTDYGYTF. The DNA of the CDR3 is TGTGCCAGCAGTGAAATATTTGGGACAGACTATGGCTACACCTTC.

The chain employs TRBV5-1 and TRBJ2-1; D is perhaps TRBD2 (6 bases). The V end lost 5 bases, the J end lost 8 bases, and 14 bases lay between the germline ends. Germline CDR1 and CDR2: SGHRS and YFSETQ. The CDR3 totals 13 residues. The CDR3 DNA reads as TGCGCCAGCAGTGGGCGGGGTGGAGATGAGCAGTTCTTC. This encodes CASSGRGGDEQFF. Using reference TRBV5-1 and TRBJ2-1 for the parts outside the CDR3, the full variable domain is KAGVTQTPRYLIKTRGQQVTLSCSPISGHRSVSWYQQTPGQGLQFLFEYFSETQRNKGNFPGRFSGRQFSNSRSEMNVSTLELGDSALYLCASSGRGGDEQFFGPGTRLTVL.

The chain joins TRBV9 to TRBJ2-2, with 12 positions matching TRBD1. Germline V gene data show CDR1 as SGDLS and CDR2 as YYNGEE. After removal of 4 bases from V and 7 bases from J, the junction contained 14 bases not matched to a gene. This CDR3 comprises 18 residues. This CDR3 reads CASSYKTGTGGGGGELFF. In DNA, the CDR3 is TGTGCCAGCAGCTATAAGACCGGGACAGGGGGCGGTGGCGGGGAGCTGTTTTTT.

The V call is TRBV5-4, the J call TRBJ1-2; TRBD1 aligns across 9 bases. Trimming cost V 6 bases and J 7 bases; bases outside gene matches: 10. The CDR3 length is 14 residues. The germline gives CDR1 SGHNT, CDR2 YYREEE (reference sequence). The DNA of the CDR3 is TGTGCCAGCAACGTTGACAGGGGGGGGCTTGGCTACACCTTC. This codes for CASNVDRGGLGYTF.